This T cell receptor beta chain comes out of a study of regulatory T cells in long-lasting Graves disease. Study-level results: Only peripheral blood was studied, not thyroid tissue. Repertoires from persistent disease leaned toward TRBV28, TRBJ1-2 and TRBJ2-5.

This clonotype was observed at least ten times. Its cognate antigen is unknown. For TCR beta, libraries came from iRepertoire HTBI primers and Arm-PCR of CDR3 regions. Per the study methods: Identified across the samples were some 67 TRBV segments and roughly 13 TRBJ segments. TCRdb passed the multiplex PCR reads through MiXCR, listing each CDR3 protein once. The V and J calls, along with clone size, are taken from TCRdb and not from the paper's own processing. The repertoire holds around 430,000 distinct CDR3 sequences, with roughly 22% as singletons. Stated time point: persistent/refractory GD, antithyroid drugs over 5 years with positive TRAb. The TCR library was made from RNA that had been extracted from PBMCs in TRIzol. A roughly 8.1-milliliter sample of peripheral blood was drawn into EDTA tubes. From germline, CDR1 is MNHEY and CDR2 SMNVEV (reference sequence). The CDR3 totals 13 residues. V lost 11 bases, J lost 5 bases, and 10 bases stayed unmatched.

This TCR was recovered from a female donor with Graves disease. The chain links TRBV27 to TRBJ2-5; 8 bases line up with TRBD1. The sequences come from peripheral blood mononuclear cells (PBMCs), collected when the disease was refractory, from a patient treated with antithyroid drugs. The CDR3 here is CASGGQGEETQYF. The CDR3 nucleotides are TGTGCCTCCGGTGGACAGGGAGAGGAGACCCAGTACTTC.